This T cell receptor (beta chain) originates from a study of blood T cell repertoires in COVID-19. The germline V gene has CDR1 SGHNT and CDR2 YYREEE (reference sequence). The J segment lost 5 bases and the V segment lost 0 bases, leaving 7 bases of the junction unmatched. CDR3 size: 17 residues. Sequencing was performed with immunoSEQ multiplex PCR; in TCRdb, only in-frame clones are kept and a portion is missing. This sample has roughly 100,000 clones, with roughly 80% found just once. The V and J genes are TRBV5-4 and TRBJ2-5; 13 bases are shared with TRBD2. The sequencing sample was made of peripheral blood. The source is a woman in her 70s with acute or convalescent COVID-19. The CDR3 DNA follows: TGTGCCAGCAGCTTGGGCACTAGCGGGGGGGCAGAGGAGACCCAGTACTTC. It is translated as CASSLGTSGGAEETQYF. Supplemented by reference TRBV5-4 and TRBJ2-5, the full variable domain reads ETGVTQSPTHLIKTRGQQVTLRCSSQSGHNTVSWYQQALGQGPQFIFQYYREEENGRGNFPPRFSGLQFPNYSSELNVNALELDDSALYLCASSLGTSGGAEETQYFGPGTRLLVL.